This T cell receptor beta chain was captured in a study of vaccination and CD4 T cells after COVID-19. Germline V CDR1 and CDR2: SGHDN, FVKESK. V lost 3 bases and J lost 7, with 13 bases in between. CDR3 length: 15 residues. The treatment: roughly 11-day PBMC culture with coronavirus spike peptide pools or control peptides (ViraFEST assay). ViraFEST relied on peptide pools to expand antigen-specific T cells; the TCRs were sequenced afterward. Fresh replacement IL-2 medium substituted for half the medium on days 3 and 7. Negative selection purified CD4+ T cells after approximately 9 days of culture. At the Johns Hopkins FTIC core, DNA taken from cultured CD4+ T cells was sequenced by way of the Oncomine TCR Beta short-read assay. From the PCR reads, TCRdb called clonotypes with MiXCR, one entry per CDR3 protein. The repertoire holds around 5,200 distinct CDR3 sequences, with less than 45% as singletons.

A note on this clonotype: Its matching antigen is unknown.

Sequencing was performed on CD4+ T cells from blood, cultured in vitro. The chain has TRBV14 and TRBJ1-6, with D tentatively TRBD1 (5 bases). This TCR was sampled from a human donor who had recovered from COVID-19. CDR3 amino acids: CASSQVGGSNSPLHF. DNA for the CDR3: TGTGCCAGCAGCCAGGTGGGGGGGAGCAATTCACCCCTCCACTTT.